The clone carrying this TCR beta chain showed up just once. Its antigen is as yet unknown. The data derive from a study of shared clonotypes between healthy human individuals. Positive CCR7 selection of CD45RO-negative cells yielded the naive CD8 cells, and terminally differentiated effector memory CD45RA+ cells were excluded. Healthy adults negative for HIV, lacking recent acute infections or vaccinations, served as donors. General study points: Clonotype sharing across donors was expected to vary with sequencing depth.

CDR3 length: 13 residues. Unmatched junction bases numbered 4, after V lost 5 bases and J lost 3 bases. Germline V gives CDR1 PRHDT, CDR2 FYEKMQ (reference sequence). The assay ran at deep level. TCRdb's table, derived via immunoSEQ multiplex PCR, lists solely in-frame clones and lacks some. There are 1.5 million to 2.5 million clones in the sample; around 96% occur only once, and 1.2% lies in the top ten. This clonotype was sampled from a man between 18 and 29 years old in good health. The chain uses TRBV13 and TRBJ2-7; 7 bases are shared with TRBD1. Sequenced material: naive CD8+ T cells sorted from blood. CDR3 sequence reads: CASSQDRDYEQYF. For the CDR3, the DNA is TGTGCCAGCAGCCAAGACAGGGACTACGAGCAGTACTTC.